Each of the 24 T cell receptor beta chains below was sequenced from the same sample in a study of a mutant IDH1 vaccine in newly diagnosed glioma. Some clones are missing from TCRdb's copy, which holds only in-frame ones; the method was immunoSEQ multiplex PCR. The sample includes 20,000 to 25,000 clones, about four fifths of them seen just once. As for time point: week 23, last vaccination. Doses comprised 300 ug of mutant IDH1 20-mer peptide each, plus topical imiquimod. These receptors' targets are unknown. The sample was PBMCs, taken from a glioma patient whose treatment included an IDH1 peptide vaccine. These receptor sequences come from a man aged 25 to 45 with glioma.

V and J are TRBV5-3 and TRBJ1-1; D ambiguous. TRBV5-3 is reported as an ORF; its role is uncertain. CDR3 length: 13 residues. The germline V and J ends were trimmed by 3 bases and 1 base, with 7 bases remaining between them. CDR3 sequence: CARSWGGNTEAFF. The CDR3 nucleotides read TGTGCCAGAAGCTGGGGTGGGAACACTGAAGCTTTCTTT.

The genes are TRBV2 and TRBJ1-2; no clear D. V shed 7 bases and J shed 4 bases, with 10 bases lying between them. Germline V gene data show CDR1 as SNHLY and CDR2 as FYNNEI. The CDR3 sequence is 12 residues long. Here the CDR3 DNA reads TGTGCCAGCACCCCAGGTTTCTATGGCTACACCTTC. This translates into CASTPGFYGYTF.

This clone has only one observation. The chain uses TRBV10-3 and TRBJ2-3; TRBD2 aligns across 8 bases. V trimming: 2 bases; J trimming: 5 bases; junction bases outside the gene matches: 9. CDR1 and CDR2 from the germline V gene are ENHRY and SYGVKD. This CDR3 is built from 16 residues. The CDR3 is CAISEGTGGPIDTQYF. CDR3 in DNA: TGTGCCATCAGTGAGGGGACGGGAGGGCCTATAGATACGCAGTATTTT.

The table lists this clone with a few counts. The V gene is TRBV6-1, the J gene TRBJ1-5; no firm D call. Per germline, CDR1 MNHNS and CDR2 SASEGT. The V end was cut by 4 bases, the J end by 0 bases, with 4 bases between. The CDR3 spans 13 residues. In nucleotides, the CDR3 is TGTGCCAGCAGTGGGGATAGCAATCAGCCCCAGCATTTT. Residues: CASSGDSNQPQHF.

This clone was observed a few times. The chain links TRBV6-5 to TRBJ1-5, with D possibly matching TRBD1 (6 bases). The germline V gene has CDR1 MNHEY and CDR2 SVGAGI. This CDR3 comprises 15 residues. V lost 0 bases, J lost 2 bases, and 8 bases lay in between. The CDR3 DNA is TGTGCCAGCAGTTACTCCAGGGGCGGCAATCAGCCCCAGCATTTT. Translation gives CASSYSRGGNQPQHF.

The J gene is TRBJ2-5, the V gene TRBV11-2; a weak D match, TRBD2 (6 bases). V gave up 7 bases and J gave up 4 bases, with 16 bases separating them. Germline assignment: CDR1 SGHAT and CDR2 FQNNGV. CDR3 size: 14 residues. The CDR3 protein is CASTRTGTPETQYF. CDR3 nucleotide sequence: TGTGCCAGCACTCGAACGGGGACTCCAGAGACCCAGTACTTC.

The V call is TRBV9, the J call TRBJ1-2; D perhaps matches TRBD1 (5 bases). The V gene lost 6 bases and the J gene lost 6 bases, with 15 bases spanning the gap. CDR1 and CDR2 (germline): SGDLS, YYNGEE. The length of the CDR3 is 13 residues. CDR3 in amino acids: CASTLNQGNGYTF. Here the CDR3 DNA reads TGTGCCAGCACCTTGAACCAGGGAAATGGCTACACCTTC.

The CDR3 DNA reads as TGTGCCAGCAGCGCGCAAGAAATCTCCTACGAGCAGTACTTC. Translating it yields CASSAQEISYEQYF. This chain joins TRBV14 and TRBJ2-7; the D is unclear. The germline V gene has CDR1 SGHDN and CDR2 FVKESK. The CDR3 totals 14 residues. Trimming took off 5 bases at V and 0 bases at J, with 11 bases between the two ends.

This clone came up a few times. The gene calls are TRBV7-9 and TRBJ1-1; D gene ambiguous. This CDR3 comprises 14 residues. CDR1 and CDR2 (germline): SEHNR, FQNEAQ (reference sequence). Trimming left V 0 bases short and J 1 base short, with 6 bases between. The CDR3 DNA follows: TGTGCCAGCAGCTTAGCGCTGGGGAACACTGAAGCTTTCTTT. Protein: CASSLALGNTEAFF.

This clone was seen a handful of times. This chain connects TRBV11-2 to TRBJ2-7, with 9 bases lining up with TRBD1. J lost 0 bases, V lost 3 bases, and 3 bases had no gene match. The CDR3 runs to 15 residues. Looked up from germline, CDR1 is SGHAT and CDR2 is FQNNGV. The CDR3 nucleotides are TGTGCCAGCAGCTTTGAACAGGGGGCCTCCTACGAGCAGTACTTC. Amino acid sequence: CASSFEQGASYEQYF.

The J gene is TRBJ2-7, the V gene TRBV30, with unresolved D. Between the trimmed V and J ends, which lost 2 bases and 3 bases, there was a span of 8 bases. The germline gives CDR1 GTSNPN, CDR2 SVGIG (reference sequence). The CDR3 is 12 residues long. CDR3 region: CAWSRADYEQYF. The DNA of the CDR3 is TGTGCCTGGAGTAGGGCGGACTACGAGCAGTACTTC.

This clone appeared a single time. The rearrangement joins TRBV18 to TRBJ1-5, with D unclear. This CDR3 is 14 amino acids long. Trimming stripped 0 bases from V and 12 bases from J, with 15 bases between. Germline CDR1 and CDR2: KGHSH and LQKENI. The CDR3, as DNA: TGTGCCAGCTCACCACCGGGCAGCCCGTCTCTCCAGCATTTT. Residues: CASSPPGSPSLQHF.

The chain is built from TRBV5-1 and TRBJ2-3; no definite D call. Germline CDR1 and CDR2: SGHRS and YFSETQ. The CDR3 spans 13 residues. Trimming removed 0 bases from V and 1 base from J, with 3 bases in between. CDR3 in DNA: TGCGCCAGCAGCTTGGGCGGCACAGATACGCAGTATTTT. As protein: CASSLGGTDTQYF.

This sequence joins TRBV5-6 and TRBJ1-1, with D possibly TRBD1 on 6 matching bases. Germline lookup yields CDR1 SGHDT and CDR2 YYEEEE. The V end was cut by 1 base, the J end by 1 base, with 8 bases between. The CDR3 contains 14 residues. CDR3 DNA: TGTGCCAGCAGCTTGACAGGGAGGAACACTGAAGCTTTCTTT. Translating gives CASSLTGRNTEAFF.

The chain recombines TRBV6-1 with TRBJ1-4; D unclear. Trimming took 6 bases from V and 8 from J, leaving 10 bases between them. The CDR3 is 12 residues long. From germline, CDR1 is MNHNS and CDR2 SASEGT. The CDR3: CASRGSLEKLFF. CDR3 in DNA: TGTGCCAGCAGAGGCAGCTTAGAAAAACTGTTTTTT.

The rearrangement joins TRBV7-9 to TRBJ1-4; weak D call: TRBD1 (5 bases). The CDR3 sequence is 15 residues long. V lost 3 bases to trimming and J lost 6 bases, with 14 bases between them. The germline CDR1 and CDR2 sequences are SEHNR and FQNEAQ (reference sequence). The DNA of the CDR3 is TGTGCCAGCAGCTTCAGGACAAGGAAGGATGAAAAACTGTTTTTT. Protein: CASSFRTRKDEKLFF.

This clone has just one count. The rearrangement joins TRBV6-6 to TRBJ2-7; D gene ambiguous. The CDR3 is made up of 14 amino acids. The germline V gene encodes CDR1 MNHNY and CDR2 SVGAGI (reference sequence). The V gene lost 2 bases and the J gene lost 4 bases, with 12 bases spanning the gap. The CDR3 sequence: CASSYLLVEYEQYF. The CDR3 nucleotides read TGTGCCAGCAGTTACCTATTAGTGGAGTACGAGCAGTACTTC.

The chain carries TRBV2 and TRBJ1-4; D is unclear. The CDR3 is made up of 15 amino acids. V was pared by 6 bases and J by 0 bases, with 11 bases between. Germline lookup yields CDR1 SNHLY and CDR2 FYNNEI. The CDR3 DNA follows: TGTGCCAGCAGGGATTCAATTCCAACTAATGAAAAACTGTTTTTT. It codes for CASRDSIPTNEKLFF.

V and J are TRBV4-1 and TRBJ2-3; 7 bases line up with TRBD2. Germline-derived CDR1 and CDR2 are MGHRA and YSYEKL. The CDR3 extends over 17 amino acids. The junction had 7 bases not matched to a gene; V was cut back by 0 bases and J by 1 base. Here the CDR3 reads CASSQDWSGMGTDTQYF. The CDR3 coding sequence is TGCGCCAGCAGCCAAGATTGGAGCGGGATGGGCACAGATACGCAGTATTTT.

This clone has only one observation. At one boundary the junction diverges from the germline segment, which might be a read error. J is TRBJ2-5 and V is TRBV7-9; D is unresolved. Germline CDR1 SEHNR, CDR2 FQNEAQ (reference sequence). CDR3 length: 15 residues. The CDR3 reads CASSPPPQSQKTQYF. CDR3 sequence (DNA): TGTGCCAGCAGTCCACCCCCGCAGTCCCAAAAGACCCAGTACTTC.

The chain has TRBV6-4 and TRBJ2-1, with D perhaps matching TRBD1 (6 bases). CDR1 MRHNA and CDR2 SNTAGT come from the germline V gene. This CDR3 is built from 13 residues. V was pared by 1 base and J by 5 bases, with 6 bases between. The CDR3 DNA is TGTGCCAGCAGTGACTACAGGGACAATGAGCAGTTCTTC. It encodes CASSDYRDNEQFF.

The CDR3 protein is CATLPTSGRAGDTQYF. The CDR3 DNA follows: TGTGCCACCCTTCCCACCAGCGGGAGGGCCGGAGATACGCAGTATTTT. The genes are TRBV10-3 and TRBJ2-3; 10 nucleotides align to TRBD2. The V and J ends lost 10 bases and 5 bases, in that order; junction bases with no gene match: 15. Germline V gene sequence: CDR1 ENHRY, CDR2 SYGVKD. The CDR3 runs to 16 residues.

The rearrangement joins TRBV10-3 to TRBJ2-7; D may be TRBD1 (6 bases). CDR1 and CDR2 (germline): ENHRY, SYGVKD. V gave up 0 bases and J gave up 2 bases, with 11 bases separating them. This CDR3 spans 15 amino acids. The CDR3 loop is CAISESVQGPYEQYF. The CDR3 nucleotides are TGTGCCATCAGTGAGTCCGTACAGGGCCCCTACGAGCAGTACTTC.

The V and J genes are TRBV19 and TRBJ1-2, with 7 bases that match TRBD1. CDR3 length: 14 residues. Germline V gene data show CDR1 as LNHDA and CDR2 as SQIVND (reference sequence). The ends lost 5 bases at V and 7 bases at J; junction bases unmatched: 10. The CDR3 loop reads CASSYQGGFGGYTF. The DNA for the CDR3 is TGTGCCAGTAGTTACCAGGGGGGGTTCGGTGGCTACACCTTC. The variable domain in full, completed from reference TRBV19 and TRBJ1-2, reads DGGITQSPKYLFRKEGQNVTLSCEQNLNHDAMYWYRQDPGQGLRLIYYSQIVNDFQKGDIAEGYSVSREKKESFPLTVTSAQKNPTAFYLCASSYQGGFGGYTFGSGTRLTVV.